This is a list of T cell receptor beta chains from one sample in a study of memory B cells and T cells in multiple sclerosis. The assay was immunoSEQ multiplex PCR, and TCRdb's table has in-frame clones only and misses some. The sample records approximately 47,000 clones, around 79% being singletons. Antigens of these TCRs are unknown. The source material was PBMCs from blood kept in culture. The receptors stem from a human donor with multiple sclerosis. CDR3s include the opening cysteine and the closing phenylalanine or tryptophan. A D gene is named only where the DNA matches it firmly. Some rows have no size entry. The others give once, few or many, or a class for an expanded clone.

d_call	v_call	j_call	clone_size	cdr3_nt	cdr3_aa
TRBD1	TRBV5-1	TRBJ2-7	-	TGCGCCAGCCGCGGCGGGACAGGGTCCTACGAGCAGTACTTC	CASRGGTGSYEQYF
-	TRBV2	TRBJ1-5	-	TGTGCCAGCACACGGGATAATCAGCCCCAGCATTTT	CASTRDNQPQHF
-	TRBV20-1	TRBJ2-5	-	TGCAGTGGGGTTGTGACGGAGACCCAGTACTTC	CSGVVTETQYF
TRBD1	TRBV19	TRBJ1-2	-	TGTGCCAGTAGTATAGACGGGACAGGCGTCTATGGCTACACCTTC	CASSIDGTGVYGYTF
-	TRBV5-1	TRBJ2-3	-	TGCGCCAGCAGCCCGGGGCCCACGGATACGCAGTATTTT	CASSPGPTDTQYF
-	TRBV5-6	TRBJ1-1	-	TGTGCCAGCAGCTTGTTGGGGGTTACTGAAGCTTTCTTT	CASSLLGVTEAFF
TRBD1	TRBV6-5	TRBJ1-2	-	TGTGCCAGCAGCCTACTACAGGGGACGGCTGGCTACACCTTC	CASSLLQGTAGYTF
-	TRBV5-6	TRBJ2-5	-	TGTGCCAGCAGCTTGAAGCGGTGGGAGACCCAGTACTTC	CASSLKRWETQYF
-	TRBV6-1	TRBJ1-2	once	TGTGCCACCGTGACGGATTTTCAAGCTAACTATGGCTACACCTTC	CATVTDFQANYGYTF
-	TRBV5-8	TRBJ1-2	once	TGTGCCAGCAGCTTACGGGACCGGCGGGACTATGGCTACACCTTC	CASSLRDRRDYGYTF
TRBD1	TRBV5-6	TRBJ1-5	-	TGTGCCAGCAGCACAGGGGGTGGCAATCAGCCCCAGCATTTT	CASSTGGGNQPQHF
-	TRBV19	TRBJ1-2	-	TGTGCCAGTAGTCCTCATACCACGGGGTATGGCTACACCTTC	CASSPHTTGYGYTF
-	TRBV19	TRBJ1-1	-	TGTGCCAGCACCGGGCCCTTTGAAGCTTTCTTT	CASTGPFEAFF
TRBD1	TRBV27	TRBJ2-7	-	TGTGCCAGCAGGGGACAGGGGGCCTACGAGCAGTACTTC	CASRGQGAYEQYF
TRBD1	TRBV5-1	TRBJ2-7	once	TGCGCCAGCAGCCTGGGCCCTGAAGGGACAGGTACAAACGAGCAGTACTTC	CASSLGPEGTGTNEQYF
-	TRBV7-9	TRBJ1-1	-	TGTGCCAGCAGCCCCGGGACGGCGGTCTTGGGCACTGAAGCTTTCTTT	CASSPGTAVLGTEAFF
-	TRBV14	TRBJ1-2	few	TGTGCCAGCAGCCAACCAGGGGACGACTATGGCTACACCTTC	CASSQPGDDYGYTF
TRBD2	TRBV5-6	TRBJ2-1	-	TGTGCCAGCAGCTTGGATAGCGGGGGGGTTCGATGGTGGCAGTTCTTC	CASSLDSGGVRWWQFF
-	TRBV6-5	TRBJ1-1	once	TGTGCCAGCAGGGCAGGGAGGAACACTGAAGCTTTCTTT	CASRAGRNTEAFF
TRBD1	TRBV30	TRBJ1-1	-	TGTGCCTGGAGTGCGCTTGACAGGGCTAACACTGAAGCTTTCTTT	CAWSALDRANTEAFF
-	TRBV4-3	TRBJ2-7	-	TGCGCCAGCATTTGGGGGAAGTACTTC	CASIWGKYF
TRBD2	TRBV19	TRBJ2-1	-	TGTGCCAGTAGTATGGCACTAGCGGGGCCTTACAATGAGCAGTTCTTC	CASSMALAGPYNEQFF
TRBD2	TRBV7-2	TRBJ2-7	-	TGTGCCAGCAGCTTAGGCGGGGGGTACCACGAGCAGTACTTC	CASSLGGGYHEQYF
-	TRBV2	TRBJ1-4	-	TGTGCCAGCAGTGCCCTTCGGACGGATAATGAAAAACTGTTTTTT	CASSALRTDNEKLFF
TRBD1	TRBV27	TRBJ1-2	-	TGTGCCAGCAGTTTATGGGAACAGGGGGGATGGTCTGGCTACACCTTC	CASSLWEQGGWSGYTF
-	TRBV7-9	TRBJ1-1	-	TGTGCCAGCAGCTTAACGGGGGTGGTCGCTGAAGCTTTCTTT	CASSLTGVVAEAFF
TRBD1	TRBV10-3	TRBJ2-5	-	TGTGCCACCGCACCCCGGGACAGAGAGACTCAAGAGACCCAGTACTTC	CATAPRDRETQETQYF
TRBD1	TRBV19	TRBJ1-5	-	TGTGCCAGTAGTATGGGACAGAATTTAAATCAGCCCCAGCATTTT	CASSMGQNLNQPQHF